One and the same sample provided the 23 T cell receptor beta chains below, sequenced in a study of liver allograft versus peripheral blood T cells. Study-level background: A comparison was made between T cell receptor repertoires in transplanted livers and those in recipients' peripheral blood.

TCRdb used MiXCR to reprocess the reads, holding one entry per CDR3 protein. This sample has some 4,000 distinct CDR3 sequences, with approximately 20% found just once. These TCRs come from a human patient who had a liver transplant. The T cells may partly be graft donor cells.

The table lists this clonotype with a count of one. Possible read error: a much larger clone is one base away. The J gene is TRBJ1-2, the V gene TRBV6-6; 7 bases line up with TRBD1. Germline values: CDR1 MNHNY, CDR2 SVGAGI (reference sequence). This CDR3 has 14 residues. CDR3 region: CASRYSITGVGYTF. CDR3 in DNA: TGTGCCAGCAGATACTCGATAACAGGGGTTGGCTACACCTTC.

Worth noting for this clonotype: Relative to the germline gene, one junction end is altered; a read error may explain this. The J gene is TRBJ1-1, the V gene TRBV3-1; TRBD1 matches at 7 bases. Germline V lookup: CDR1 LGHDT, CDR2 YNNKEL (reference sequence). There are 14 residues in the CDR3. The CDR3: CPSSEDRLNTEAFF. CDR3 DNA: TGTCCCAGCAGCGAGGACAGGCTGAACACTGAAGCTTTCTTT.

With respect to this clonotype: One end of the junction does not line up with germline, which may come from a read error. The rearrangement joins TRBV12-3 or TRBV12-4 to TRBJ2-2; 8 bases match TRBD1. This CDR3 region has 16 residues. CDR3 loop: CASSLISGGDTRELFF. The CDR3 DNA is TGTGCCAGCAGTTTGATCTCAGGGGGCGACACCAGGGAGCTGTTTTTT.

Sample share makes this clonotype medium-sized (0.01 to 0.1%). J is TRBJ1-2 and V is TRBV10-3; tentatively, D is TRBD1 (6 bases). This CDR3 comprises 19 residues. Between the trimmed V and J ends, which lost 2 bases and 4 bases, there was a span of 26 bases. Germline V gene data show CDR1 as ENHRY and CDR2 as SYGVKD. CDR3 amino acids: CAISELRDTPHGLGYGYTF. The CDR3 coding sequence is TGTGCCATCAGTGAGCTTCGGGACACCCCCCACGGTCTTGGCTATGGCTACACCTTC.

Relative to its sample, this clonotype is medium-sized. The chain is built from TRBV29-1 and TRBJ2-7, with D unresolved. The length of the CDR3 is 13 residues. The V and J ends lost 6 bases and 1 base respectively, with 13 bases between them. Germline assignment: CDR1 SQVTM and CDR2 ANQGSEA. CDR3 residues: CSVLRGGSYEQYF. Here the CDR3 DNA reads TGCAGCGTGCTTCGTGGCGGTTCCTACGAGCAGTACTTC.

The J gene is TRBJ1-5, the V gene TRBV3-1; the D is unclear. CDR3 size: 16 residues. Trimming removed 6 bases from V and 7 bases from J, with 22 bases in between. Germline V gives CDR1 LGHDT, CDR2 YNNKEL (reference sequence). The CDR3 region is CASSLGPRERGQPQHF. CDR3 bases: TGTGCCAGCAGTCTAGGACCACGGGAGAGAGGGCAGCCCCAGCATTTT. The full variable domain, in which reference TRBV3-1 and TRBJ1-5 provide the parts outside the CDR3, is DTAVSQTPKYLVTQMGNDKSIKCEQNLGHDTMYWYKQDSKKFLKIMFSYNNKELIINETVPNRFSPKSPDKAHLNLHINSLELGDSAVYFCASSLGPRERGQPQHFGDGTRLSIL.

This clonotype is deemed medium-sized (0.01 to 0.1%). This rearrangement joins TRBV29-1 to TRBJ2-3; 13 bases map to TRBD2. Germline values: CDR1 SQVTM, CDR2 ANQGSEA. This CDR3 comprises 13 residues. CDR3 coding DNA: TGCTGTGGACTAGCGGGGGCAACAGATACGCAGTATTTT. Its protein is CCGLAGATDTQYF.

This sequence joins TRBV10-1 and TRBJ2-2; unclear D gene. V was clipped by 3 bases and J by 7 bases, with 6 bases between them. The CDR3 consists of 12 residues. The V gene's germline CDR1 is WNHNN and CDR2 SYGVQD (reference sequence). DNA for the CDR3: TGCGCCAGCAGTGACTCCATCGGGGAGCTGTTTTTT. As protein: CASSDSIGELFF.

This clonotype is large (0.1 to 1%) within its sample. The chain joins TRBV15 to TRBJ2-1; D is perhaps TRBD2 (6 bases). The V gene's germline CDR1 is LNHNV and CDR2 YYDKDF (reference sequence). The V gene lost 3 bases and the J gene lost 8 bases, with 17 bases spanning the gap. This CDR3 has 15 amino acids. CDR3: CATSSSLGGRHEQFF. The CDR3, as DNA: TGTGCCACCAGCAGCTCTTTGGGGGGAAGGCATGAGCAGTTCTTC.

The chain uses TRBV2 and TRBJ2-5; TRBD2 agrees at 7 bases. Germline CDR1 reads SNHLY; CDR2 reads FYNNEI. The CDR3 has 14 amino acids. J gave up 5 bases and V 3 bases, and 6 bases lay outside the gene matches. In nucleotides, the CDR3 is TGTGCCAGCAGTGATCGCGGGAGCGAGGAGACCCAGTACTTC. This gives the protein CASSDRGSEETQYF. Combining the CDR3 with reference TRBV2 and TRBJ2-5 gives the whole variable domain EPEVTQTPSHQVTQMGQEVILRCVPISNHLYFYWYRQILGQKVEFLVSFYNNEISEKSEIFDDQFSVERPDGSNFTLKIRSTKLEDSAMYFCASSDRGSEETQYFGPGTRLLVL.

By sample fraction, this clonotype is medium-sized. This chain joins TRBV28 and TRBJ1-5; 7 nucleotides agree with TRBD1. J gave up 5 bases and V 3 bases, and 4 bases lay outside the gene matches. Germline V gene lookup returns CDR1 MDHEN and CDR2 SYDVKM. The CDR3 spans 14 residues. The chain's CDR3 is CASSFSGGDQPQHF. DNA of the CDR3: TGTGCCAGCAGTTTCTCAGGGGGAGATCAGCCCCAGCATTTT.

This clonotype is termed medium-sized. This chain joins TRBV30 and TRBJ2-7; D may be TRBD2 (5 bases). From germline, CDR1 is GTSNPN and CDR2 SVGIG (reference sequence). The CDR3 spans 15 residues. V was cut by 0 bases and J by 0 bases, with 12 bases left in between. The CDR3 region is CAWSVGDGSSYEQYF. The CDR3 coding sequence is TGTGCCTGGAGTGTGGGAGACGGTAGCTCCTACGAGCAGTACTTC.

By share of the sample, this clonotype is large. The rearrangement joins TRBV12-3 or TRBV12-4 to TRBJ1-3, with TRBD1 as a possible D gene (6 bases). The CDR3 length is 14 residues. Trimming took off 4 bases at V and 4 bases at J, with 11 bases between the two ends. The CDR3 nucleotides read TGTGCCAGCAGTTACGGGGGCCTGGGAAACACCATATATTTT. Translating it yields CASSYGGLGNTIYF.

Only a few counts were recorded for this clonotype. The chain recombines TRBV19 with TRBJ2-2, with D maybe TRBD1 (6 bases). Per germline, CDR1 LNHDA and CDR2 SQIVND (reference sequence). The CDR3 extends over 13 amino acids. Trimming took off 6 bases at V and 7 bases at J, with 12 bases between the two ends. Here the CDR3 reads CASSSGEYGELFF. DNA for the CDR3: TGTGCCAGTAGCTCAGGGGAGTACGGGGAGCTGTTTTTT. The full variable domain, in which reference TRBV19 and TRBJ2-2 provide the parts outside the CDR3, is DGGITQSPKYLFRKEGQNVTLSCEQNLNHDAMYWYRQDPGQGLRLIYYSQIVNDFQKGDIAEGYSVSREKKESFPLTVTSAQKNPTAFYLCASSSGEYGELFFGEGSRLTVL.

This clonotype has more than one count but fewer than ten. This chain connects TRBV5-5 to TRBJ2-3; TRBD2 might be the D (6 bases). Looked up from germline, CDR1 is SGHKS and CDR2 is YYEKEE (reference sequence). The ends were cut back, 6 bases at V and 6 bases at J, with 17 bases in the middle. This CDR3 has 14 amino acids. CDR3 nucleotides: TGTGCCAGCATGCCTTGGGGAGGAGGGGATACGCAGTATTTT. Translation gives CASMPWGGGDTQYF.

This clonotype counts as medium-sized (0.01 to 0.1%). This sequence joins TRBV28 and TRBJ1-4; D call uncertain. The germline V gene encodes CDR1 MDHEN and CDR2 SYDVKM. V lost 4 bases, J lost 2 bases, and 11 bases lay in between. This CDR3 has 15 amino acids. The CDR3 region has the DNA TGTGCCAGCAGTTCCGGACTAGGGACTAATGAAAAACTGTTTTTT. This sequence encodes CASSSGLGTNEKLFF.

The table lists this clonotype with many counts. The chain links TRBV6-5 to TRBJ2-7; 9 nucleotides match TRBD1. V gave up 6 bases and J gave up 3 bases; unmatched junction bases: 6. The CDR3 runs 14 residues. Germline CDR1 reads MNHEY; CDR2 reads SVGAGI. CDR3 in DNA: TGTGCCAGCAGACCGGGACAGGGATTCTACGAGCAGTACTTC. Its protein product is CASRPGQGFYEQYF.

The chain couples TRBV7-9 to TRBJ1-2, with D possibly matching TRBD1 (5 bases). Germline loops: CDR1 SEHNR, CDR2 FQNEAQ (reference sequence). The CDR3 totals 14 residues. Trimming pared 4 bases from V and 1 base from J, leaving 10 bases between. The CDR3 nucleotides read TGTGCCAGCAGCTCTTCGACAGATAACTATGGCTACACCTTC. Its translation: CASSSSTDNYGYTF.

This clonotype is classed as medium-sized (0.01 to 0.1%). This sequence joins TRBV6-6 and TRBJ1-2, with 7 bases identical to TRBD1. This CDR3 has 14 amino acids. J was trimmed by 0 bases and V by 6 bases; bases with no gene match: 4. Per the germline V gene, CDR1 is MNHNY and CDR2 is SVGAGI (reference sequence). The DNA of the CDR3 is TGTGCCAGCAGCCGCGGGACAGCTAACTATGGCTACACCTTC. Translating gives CASSRGTANYGYTF.

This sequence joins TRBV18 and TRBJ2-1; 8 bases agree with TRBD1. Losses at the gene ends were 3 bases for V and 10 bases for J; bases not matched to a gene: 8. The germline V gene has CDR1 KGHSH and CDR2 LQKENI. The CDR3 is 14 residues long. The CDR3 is CASSPGQGPAEQFF. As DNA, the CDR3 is TGTGCCAGCTCACCTGGACAGGGCCCTGCGGAGCAGTTCTTC.

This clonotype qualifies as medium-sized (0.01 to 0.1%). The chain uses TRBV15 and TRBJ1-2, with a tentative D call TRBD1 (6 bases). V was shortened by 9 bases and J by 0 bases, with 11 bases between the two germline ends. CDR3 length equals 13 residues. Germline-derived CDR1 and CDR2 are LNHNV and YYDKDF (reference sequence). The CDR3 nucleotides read TGTGCCACTAGAAGGGACACTAACTATGGCTACACCTTC. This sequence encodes CATRRDTNYGYTF.

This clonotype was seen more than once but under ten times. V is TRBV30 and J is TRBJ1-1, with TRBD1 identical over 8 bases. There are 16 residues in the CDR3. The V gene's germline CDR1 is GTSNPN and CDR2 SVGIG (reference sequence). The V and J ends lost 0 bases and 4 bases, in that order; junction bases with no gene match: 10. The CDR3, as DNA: TGTGCCTGGAGTGTTTTTTGGACAGGGCCCAGCACTGAAGCTTTCTTT. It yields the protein CAWSVFWTGPSTEAFF.

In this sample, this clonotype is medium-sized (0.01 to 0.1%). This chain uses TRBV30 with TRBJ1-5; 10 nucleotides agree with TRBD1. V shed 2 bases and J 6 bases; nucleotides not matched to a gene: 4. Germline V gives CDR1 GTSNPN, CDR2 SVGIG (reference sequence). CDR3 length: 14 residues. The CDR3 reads CAWSLGTGVQPQHF. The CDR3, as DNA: TGTGCCTGGAGTCTCGGGACAGGGGTTCAGCCCCAGCATTTT. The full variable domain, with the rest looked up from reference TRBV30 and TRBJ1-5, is SQTIHQWPATLVQPVGSPLSLECTVEGTSNPNLYWYRQAAGRGLQLLFYSVGIGQISSEVPQNLSASRPQDRQFILSSKKLLLSDSGFYLCAWSLGTGVQPQHFGDGTRLSIL.